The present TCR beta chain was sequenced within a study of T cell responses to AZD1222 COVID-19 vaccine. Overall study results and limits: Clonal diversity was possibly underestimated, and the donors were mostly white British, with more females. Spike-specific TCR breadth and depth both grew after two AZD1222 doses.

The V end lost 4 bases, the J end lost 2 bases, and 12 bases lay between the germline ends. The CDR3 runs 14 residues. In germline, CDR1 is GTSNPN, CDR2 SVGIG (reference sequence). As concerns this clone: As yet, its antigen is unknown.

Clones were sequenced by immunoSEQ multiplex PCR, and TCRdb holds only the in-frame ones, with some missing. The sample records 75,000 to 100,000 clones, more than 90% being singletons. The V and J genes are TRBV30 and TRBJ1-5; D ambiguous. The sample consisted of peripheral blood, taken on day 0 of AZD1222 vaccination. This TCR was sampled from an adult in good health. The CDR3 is CAWKPGGRNQPQHF. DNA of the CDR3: TGTGCCTGGAAACCCGGAGGACGCAATCAGCCCCAGCATTTT.